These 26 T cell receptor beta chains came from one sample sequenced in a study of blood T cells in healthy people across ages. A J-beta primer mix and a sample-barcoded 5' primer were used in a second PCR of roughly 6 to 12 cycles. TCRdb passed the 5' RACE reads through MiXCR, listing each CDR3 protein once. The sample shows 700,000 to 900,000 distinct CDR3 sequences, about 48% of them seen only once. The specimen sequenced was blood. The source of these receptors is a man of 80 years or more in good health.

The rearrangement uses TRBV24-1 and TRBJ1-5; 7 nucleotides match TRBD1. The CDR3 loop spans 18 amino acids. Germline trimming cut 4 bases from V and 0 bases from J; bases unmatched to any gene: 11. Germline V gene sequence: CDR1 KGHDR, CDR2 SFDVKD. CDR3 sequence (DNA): TGTGCCACCAGTGACCTCGGGACAGCCAACTATAGCAATCAGCCCCAGCATTTT. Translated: CATSDLGTANYSNQPQHF.

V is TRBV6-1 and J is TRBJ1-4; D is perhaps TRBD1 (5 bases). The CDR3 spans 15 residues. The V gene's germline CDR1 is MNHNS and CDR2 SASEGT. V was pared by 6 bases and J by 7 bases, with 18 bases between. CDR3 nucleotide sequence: TGTGCCAGCAGCCCCGGGGGAGGATCAGGTGAAAAACTGTTTTTT. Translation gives CASSPGGGSGEKLFF.

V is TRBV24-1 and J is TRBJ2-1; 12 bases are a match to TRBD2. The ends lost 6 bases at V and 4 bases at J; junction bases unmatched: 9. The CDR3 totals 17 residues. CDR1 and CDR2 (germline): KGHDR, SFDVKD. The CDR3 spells CATSRTSGAARYNEQFF. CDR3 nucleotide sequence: TGTGCCACCAGTCGGACTAGCGGGGCCGCCCGGTACAATGAGCAGTTCTTC.

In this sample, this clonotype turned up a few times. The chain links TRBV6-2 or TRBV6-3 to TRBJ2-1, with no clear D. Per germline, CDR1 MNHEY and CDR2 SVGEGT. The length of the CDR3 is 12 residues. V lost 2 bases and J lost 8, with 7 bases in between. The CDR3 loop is CASSYATHEQFF. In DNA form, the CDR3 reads TGTGCCAGCAGTTACGCGACGCATGAGCAGTTCTTC.

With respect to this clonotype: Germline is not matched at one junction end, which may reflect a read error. CDR3 DNA: TGTGCCGGCAGTTGGCCCGTTCAGTTCTTC. This gives the protein CAGSWPVQFF. This chain uses TRBV27 with TRBJ2-7; D gene uncertain. The J call is uncertain, as TRBJ2-1 better fits the DNA end. The germline gives CDR1 MNHEY, CDR2 SMNVEV (reference sequence). This CDR3 spans 10 amino acids.

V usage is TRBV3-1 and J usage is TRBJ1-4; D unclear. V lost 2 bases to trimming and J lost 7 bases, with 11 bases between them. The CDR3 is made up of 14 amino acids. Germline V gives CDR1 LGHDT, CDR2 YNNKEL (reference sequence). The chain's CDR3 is CASSQRAEGEKLFF. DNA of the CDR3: TGTGCCAGCAGCCAAAGGGCCGAAGGTGAAAAACTGTTTTTT. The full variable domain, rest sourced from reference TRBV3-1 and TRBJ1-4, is DTAVSQTPKYLVTQMGNDKSIKCEQNLGHDTMYWYKQDSKKFLKIMFSYNNKELIINETVPNRFSPKSPDKAHLNLHINSLELGDSAVYFCASSQRAEGEKLFFGSGTQLSVL.

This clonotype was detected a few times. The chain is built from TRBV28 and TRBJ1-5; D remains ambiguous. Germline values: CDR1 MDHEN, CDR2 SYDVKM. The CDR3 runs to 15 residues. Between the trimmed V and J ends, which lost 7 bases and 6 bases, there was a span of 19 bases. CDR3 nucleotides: TGTGCCAGCACTTCGCTACAGAGGCTGAGTCAGCCCCAGCATTTT. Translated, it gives CASTSLQRLSQPQHF.

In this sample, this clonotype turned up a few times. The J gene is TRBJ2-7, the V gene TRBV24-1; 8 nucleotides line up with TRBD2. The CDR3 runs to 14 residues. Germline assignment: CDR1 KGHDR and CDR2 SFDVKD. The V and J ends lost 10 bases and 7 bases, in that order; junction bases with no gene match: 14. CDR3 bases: TGTGCCACAGCACCGGGGGGGACCGTCTGTGAGCAGTACTTC. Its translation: CATAPGGTVCEQYF.

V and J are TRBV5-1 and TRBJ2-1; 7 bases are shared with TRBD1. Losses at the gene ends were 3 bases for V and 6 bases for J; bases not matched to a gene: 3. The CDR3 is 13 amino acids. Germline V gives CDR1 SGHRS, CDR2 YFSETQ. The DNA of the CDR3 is TGCGCCAGCAGCTCCCCAGGGGGCAATGAGCAGTTCTTC. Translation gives CASSSPGGNEQFF.

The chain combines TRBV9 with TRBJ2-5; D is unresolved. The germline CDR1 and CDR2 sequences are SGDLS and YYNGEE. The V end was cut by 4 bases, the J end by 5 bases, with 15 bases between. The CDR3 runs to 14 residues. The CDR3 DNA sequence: TGTGCCAGCAGCCCGGATGTAAGCCCCGAGACCCAGTACTTC. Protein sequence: CASSPDVSPETQYF.

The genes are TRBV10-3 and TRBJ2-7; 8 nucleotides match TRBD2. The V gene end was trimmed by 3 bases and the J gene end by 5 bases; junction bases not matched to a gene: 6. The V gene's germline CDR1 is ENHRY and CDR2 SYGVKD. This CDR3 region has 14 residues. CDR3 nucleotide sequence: TGTGCCATCAGTGACAGGCGGGAGGTCGACGAGCAGTACTTC. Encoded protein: CAISDRREVDEQYF.

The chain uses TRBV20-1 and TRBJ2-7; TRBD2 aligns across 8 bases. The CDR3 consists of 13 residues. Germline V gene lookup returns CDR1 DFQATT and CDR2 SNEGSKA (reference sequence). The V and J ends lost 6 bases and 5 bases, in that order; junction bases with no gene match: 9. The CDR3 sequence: CSARRLAGDEQYF. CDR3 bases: TGCAGTGCCAGAAGGCTAGCGGGCGACGAGCAGTACTTC.

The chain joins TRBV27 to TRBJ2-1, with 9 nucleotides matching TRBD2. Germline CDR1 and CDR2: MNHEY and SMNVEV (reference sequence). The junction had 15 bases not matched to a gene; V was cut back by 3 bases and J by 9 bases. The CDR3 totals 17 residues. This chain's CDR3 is CASSFLLIGTSISEQFF. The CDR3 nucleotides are TGTGCCAGCAGTTTCTTATTGATCGGGACTAGCATTAGTGAGCAGTTCTTC.

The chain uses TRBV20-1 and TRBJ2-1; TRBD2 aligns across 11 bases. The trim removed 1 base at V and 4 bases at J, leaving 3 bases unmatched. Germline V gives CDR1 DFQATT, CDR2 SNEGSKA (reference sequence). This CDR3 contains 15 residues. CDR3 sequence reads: CSARASSGRYNEQFF. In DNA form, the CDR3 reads TGCAGTGCTAGAGCCTCTAGCGGGAGGTACAATGAGCAGTTCTTC.

CDR3 DNA: TGTGCCAGCAGTTACAGCAGCTACACTGAAGCTTTCTTT. This sequence encodes CASSYSSYTEAFF. The chain uses TRBV6-2 or TRBV6-3 and TRBJ1-1; unclear D gene. V lost 2 bases and J lost 3, with 7 bases in between. The CDR3 runs 13 residues. From germline, CDR1 is MNHEY and CDR2 SVGEGT.

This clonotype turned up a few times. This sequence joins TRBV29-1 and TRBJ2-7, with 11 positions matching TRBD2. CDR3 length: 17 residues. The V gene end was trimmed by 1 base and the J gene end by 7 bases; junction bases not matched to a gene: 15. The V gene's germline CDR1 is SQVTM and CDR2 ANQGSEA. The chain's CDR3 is CSVEGLGTSGILGEQYF. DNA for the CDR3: TGCAGCGTTGAAGGGCTTGGGACTAGCGGCATCCTAGGAGAGCAGTACTTC.

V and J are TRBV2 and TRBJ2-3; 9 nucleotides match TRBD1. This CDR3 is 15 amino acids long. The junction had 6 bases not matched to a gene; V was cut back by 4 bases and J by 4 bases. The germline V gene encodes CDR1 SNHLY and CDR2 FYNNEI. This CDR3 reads CASSGGTGGADTQYF. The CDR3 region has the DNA TGTGCCAGCAGTGGCGGTACAGGGGGCGCAGATACGCAGTATTTT.

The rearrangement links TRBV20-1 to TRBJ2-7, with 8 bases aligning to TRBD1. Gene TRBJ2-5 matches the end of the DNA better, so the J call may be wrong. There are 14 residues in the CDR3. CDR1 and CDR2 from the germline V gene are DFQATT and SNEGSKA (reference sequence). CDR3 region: CSARAQGAGETQYF. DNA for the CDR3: TGCAGTGCTAGAGCGCAGGGGGCAGGAGAGACCCAGTACTTC.

CDR3 sequence: CASSSRTTNTGELFF. The CDR3 bases are TGTGCCAGCAGCTCAAGGACTACCAACACCGGGGAGCTGTTTTTT. The chain links TRBV9 to TRBJ2-2, with D maybe TRBD2 (6 bases). From germline, CDR1 is SGDLS and CDR2 YYNGEE. The CDR3 totals 15 residues. Trimming stripped 4 bases from V and 2 bases from J, with 12 bases between.

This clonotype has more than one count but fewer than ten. CDR3 residues: CSARFPRTPYNEQFF. The CDR3 DNA is TGCAGTGCTAGGTTTCCCCGGACTCCCTACAATGAGCAGTTCTTC. This sequence joins TRBV20-1 and TRBJ2-1, with a tentative D call TRBD2 (5 bases). This CDR3 contains 15 residues. V lost 3 bases and J lost 2, with 14 bases in between. CDR1 and CDR2 from the germline V gene are DFQATT and SNEGSKA (reference sequence).

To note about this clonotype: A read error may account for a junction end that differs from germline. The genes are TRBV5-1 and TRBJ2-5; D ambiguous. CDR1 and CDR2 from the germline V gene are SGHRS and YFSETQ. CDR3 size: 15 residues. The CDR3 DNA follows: TGCGCCAGCAACTTGAACCAAAAGGGCCGGGAGACCCAGTACTTC. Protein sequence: CASNLNQKGRETQYF.

The CDR3 nucleotides are TGTGCCAGCAGTTCCGAGACAGGGAAGAACTACGAGCAGTACTTC. The encoded protein is CASSSETGKNYEQYF. This chain links TRBV28 with TRBJ2-4; 7 bases are shared with TRBD1. The J call may be mistaken, given a closer DNA end match to TRBJ2-7. Germline V gives CDR1 MDHEN, CDR2 SYDVKM. This CDR3 is 15 amino acids long.

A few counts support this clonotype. The CDR3 reads CASSLDRRSPLHF. The CDR3, as DNA: TGTGCCAGCAGTTTAGACCGTCGTTCACCCCTCCACTTT. The chain couples TRBV12-3 or TRBV12-4 to TRBJ1-6; unclear D gene. V gave up 1 base and J gave up 9 bases, with 7 bases separating them. This CDR3 contains 13 residues.

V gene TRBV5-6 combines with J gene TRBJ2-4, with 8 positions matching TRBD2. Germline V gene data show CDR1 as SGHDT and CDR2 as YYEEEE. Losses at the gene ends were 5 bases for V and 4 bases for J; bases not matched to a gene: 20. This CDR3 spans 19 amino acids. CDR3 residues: CASSHVVPALAGHKNIQYF. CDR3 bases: TGTGCCAGCAGTCACGTGGTTCCGGCCTTAGCGGGACATAAAAACATTCAGTACTTC.

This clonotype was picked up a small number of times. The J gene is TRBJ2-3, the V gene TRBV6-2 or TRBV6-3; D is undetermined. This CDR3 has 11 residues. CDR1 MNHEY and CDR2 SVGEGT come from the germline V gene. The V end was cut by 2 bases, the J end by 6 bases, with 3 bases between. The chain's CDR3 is CASSYPDTQYF. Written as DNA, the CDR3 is TGTGCCAGCAGTTACCCCGATACGCAGTATTTT.

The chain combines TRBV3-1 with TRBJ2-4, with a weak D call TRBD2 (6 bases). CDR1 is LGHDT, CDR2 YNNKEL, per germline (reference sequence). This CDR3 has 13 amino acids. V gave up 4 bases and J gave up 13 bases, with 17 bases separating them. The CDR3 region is CASSRLRDSEQYF. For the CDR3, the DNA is TGTGCCAGCAGCCGCCTCCGGGACTCGGAGCAGTACTTC.